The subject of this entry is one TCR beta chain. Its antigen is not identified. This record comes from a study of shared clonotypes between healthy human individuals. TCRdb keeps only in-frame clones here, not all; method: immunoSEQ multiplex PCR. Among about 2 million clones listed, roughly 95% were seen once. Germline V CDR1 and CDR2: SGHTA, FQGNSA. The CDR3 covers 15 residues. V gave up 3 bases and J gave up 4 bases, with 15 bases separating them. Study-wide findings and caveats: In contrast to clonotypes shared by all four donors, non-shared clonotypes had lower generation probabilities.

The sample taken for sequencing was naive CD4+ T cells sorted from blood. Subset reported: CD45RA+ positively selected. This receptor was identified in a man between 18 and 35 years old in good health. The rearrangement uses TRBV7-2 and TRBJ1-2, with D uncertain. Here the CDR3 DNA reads TGTGCCAGCAGCTTTGCCCCATCTACCGGCTATGGCTACACCTTC. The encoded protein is CASSFAPSTGYGYTF.